This TCR beta chain was documented in a study of shared clonotypes between healthy human individuals. About the research overall: Each donor contributed plates that comprised three CD4 naive, three CD4 memory, two CD8 naive and one CD8 memory.

Clones were read by immunoSEQ multiplex PCR, and TCRdb kept only the in-frame ones, dropping some. The top ten clones hold approximately 1.7% of a sample with almost 750,000 clones, around 77% of them seen once. Trimming pared 6 bases from V and 4 bases from J, leaving 9 bases between. This CDR3 is 12 amino acids long. Germline values: CDR1 MDHEN, CDR2 SYDVKM. The sequencing input was memory CD4+ T cells sorted from blood. Subset of the sample: CD45RA-negative fraction. The genes are TRBV28 and TRBJ2-5; the D is unclear. The origin of this receptor is a woman under 40 in good health. This CDR3 is CASSPSPETQYF. For the CDR3, the DNA is TGTGCCAGCAGCCCATCCCCAGAGACCCAGTACTTC. The full variable domain, rest sourced from reference TRBV28 and TRBJ2-5, is DVKVTQSSRYLVKRTGEKVFLECVQDMDHENMFWYRQDPGLGLRLIYFSYDVKMKEKGDIPEGYSVSREKKERFSLILESASTNQTSMYLCASSPSPETQYFGPGTRLLVL.